These 19 T cell receptor beta chains came from one sample sequenced in a study of blood T cells in healthy people across ages. The authors ran a second PCR of roughly 7 to 11 cycles using a sample-barcoded 5' primer and a J-beta primer mix. TCRdb re-analysed the 5' RACE reads in MiXCR, keeping a single row per CDR3 protein. This table holds about 1,500,000 distinct CDR3 sequences, roughly 27% found once. The sample taken for sequencing was blood. Receptors were obtained from a woman aged 30 to 39 in good health.

This clonotype was found a few times. The rearrangement links TRBV12-3 or TRBV12-4 to TRBJ1-1, with D perhaps matching TRBD1 (6 bases). V was cut by 5 bases and J by 4 bases, with 14 bases left in between. This CDR3 region has 14 residues. Here the CDR3 DNA reads TGTGCCAGCAGTCCGGTAACAGGGTTCACTGAAGCTTTCTTT. Its protein product is CASSPVTGFTEAFF.

Worth noting for this clonotype: This may stem from a read error, because a much larger clone lies one nucleotide away. The genes are TRBV11-2 and TRBJ2-4, with 7 bases aligning to TRBD1. The germline gives CDR1 SGHAT, CDR2 FQNNGV. The CDR3 has 14 amino acids. Germline trimming cut 0 bases from V and 12 bases from J; bases unmatched to any gene: 8. The CDR3 DNA is TGTGCCAGCAGCTTAGAGAGGGGGCGGATCACTCAGTACTTC. Protein product: CASSLERGRITQYF.

In this sample, this clonotype turned up a few times. The V gene is TRBV6-6, the J gene TRBJ2-1, with 9 bases lining up with TRBD2. Germline values: CDR1 MNHNY, CDR2 SVGAGI (reference sequence). The trim removed 7 bases at V and 5 bases at J, leaving 9 bases unmatched. This CDR3 region has 15 residues. In DNA form, the CDR3 reads TGTGCCAGCAAGGCCGGGCTAGCGGGGAACAATGAGCAGTTCTTC. This sequence encodes CASKAGLAGNNEQFF.

This clonotype has a handful of counts. This chain uses TRBV3-1 with TRBJ2-1; no definite D call. Trimming took off 3 bases at V and 6 bases at J, with 6 bases between the two ends. CDR1 is LGHDT and CDR2 is YNNKEL in the germline V gene (reference sequence). CDR3 length: 12 residues. CDR3 amino acids: CASSHVLNEQFF. The DNA of the CDR3 is TGTGCCAGCAGCCATGTTCTCAATGAGCAGTTCTTC.

This clonotype was recorded at least ten times. The rearrangement joins TRBV10-3 to TRBJ2-7, with D perhaps TRBD1 (6 bases). The CDR3 spans 11 residues. Germline CDR1 reads ENHRY; CDR2 reads SYGVKD. V gave up 10 bases and J gave up 5 bases, with 12 bases separating them. The CDR3 region is CATSQGNEQYF. The CDR3 nucleotides read TGTGCCACCTCACAGGGTAACGAGCAGTACTTC.

This clonotype was seen a handful of times. The chain employs TRBV6-2 or TRBV6-3 and TRBJ2-1; perhaps TRBD2 as D (5 bases). Deletions cut 8 bases from V and 3 bases from J, with 14 bases between. Germline V gene data show CDR1 as MNHEY and CDR2 as SVGEGT. This CDR3 has 14 residues. The CDR3 sequence is CASSIIAGYNEQFF. The CDR3 DNA is TGTGCCAGCTCCATCATTGCGGGCTACAATGAGCAGTTCTTC.

This clonotype occurred many times. The V call is TRBV4-1, the J call TRBJ2-1; D unclear. Trimming removed 0 bases from V and 6 bases from J, with 9 bases in between. The CDR3 loop spans 14 amino acids. The V gene's germline CDR1 is MGHRA and CDR2 YSYEKL. The CDR3 nucleotides read TGCGCCAGCAGCCAAGAGAAGGGCAGCAATGAGCAGTTCTTC. Protein sequence: CASSQEKGSNEQFF.

This clonotype was recorded many times. A single base separates this from a much larger clone, so it may be a read error. This sequence joins TRBV15 and TRBJ2-1, with D tentatively TRBD1 (6 bases). The V gene's germline CDR1 is LNHNV and CDR2 YYDKDF (reference sequence). Between the trimmed V and J ends, which lost 1 base and 1 base, there was a span of 11 bases. The CDR3 is 16 amino acids. For the CDR3, the DNA is TGTGCCACCAGCAGAGGGTGGGGGCCGTCCTACAATGAGCAGTTCTTC. Translating gives CATSRGWGPSYNEQFF.

The chain couples TRBV20-1 to TRBJ1-1; the D is unclear. This CDR3 has 17 residues. Looked up from germline, CDR1 is DFQATT and CDR2 is SNEGSKA (reference sequence). The germline V and J ends were trimmed by 0 bases and 0 bases, with 17 bases remaining between them. CDR3: CSARDLRVSLMNTEAFF. For the CDR3, the DNA is TGCAGTGCTAGAGATTTAAGGGTCAGCTTAATGAACACTGAAGCTTTCTTT.

This clonotype was detected ten times or more. The V gene is TRBV6-6, the J gene TRBJ2-5; D gene uncertain. Germline-derived CDR1 and CDR2 are MNHNY and SVGAGI (reference sequence). The CDR3 sequence is 14 residues long. The V end was cut by 6 bases, the J end by 3 bases, with 14 bases between. CDR3 sequence (DNA): TGTGCCAGCAGCTTGCCGGGTTCGGAAGAGACCCAGTACTTC. As protein: CASSLPGSEETQYF.

This chain links TRBV7-2 with TRBJ2-3; 14 bases align to TRBD2. The CDR3 consists of 18 residues. With 4 bases clipped from V and 5 bases from J, the junction kept 11 bases outside the gene matches. Germline V gene sequence: CDR1 SGHTA, CDR2 FQGNSA. The CDR3 loop is CASSSTPGTSGSRDTQYF. CDR3 DNA sequence: TGTGCCAGCAGCTCCACTCCCGGGACTAGCGGGAGTAGAGATACGCAGTATTTT.

Remarks on this clonotype: A read error may be the cause here, since a much bigger clone is one base away. This chain links TRBV7-2 with TRBJ2-4, with 12 positions matching TRBD2. The assigned J gene may be wrong: the sequence end matches TRBJ2-7 better. CDR3 length: 14 amino acids. Germline CDR1 reads SGHTA; CDR2 reads FQGNSA. The CDR3 is CVSRGGLAGLEQYF. CDR3 nucleotide sequence: TGTGTCAGCAGAGGCGGACTAGCGGGACTCGAGCAGTACTTC.

This clonotype has just a few counts. The chain combines TRBV5-1 with TRBJ2-7, with 11 nucleotides matching TRBD1. Trimming cost V 0 bases and J 12 bases; bases outside gene matches: 5. The CDR3 runs to 13 residues. The germline V gene encodes CDR1 SGHRS and CDR2 YFSETQ. The CDR3 region is CASSLEGQGGVYF. In DNA, the CDR3 is TGCGCCAGCAGCTTGGAGGGACAGGGGGGAGTGTACTTC.

The V and J genes are TRBV18 and TRBJ2-7; perhaps TRBD1 as D (5 bases). Germline V gene lookup returns CDR1 KGHSH and CDR2 LQKENI. CDR3 size: 16 residues. V shed 4 bases and J shed 2 bases, with 18 bases lying between them. Here the CDR3 reads CASSHPETQGTYEQYF. Written as DNA, the CDR3 is TGTGCCAGCTCACATCCTGAGACCCAGGGAACCTACGAGCAGTACTTC.

This clonotype was observed a few times. V usage is TRBV12-3 or TRBV12-4 and J usage is TRBJ1-6; tentative D call: TRBD1 (5 bases). Trimming cost V 3 bases and J 10 bases, with 13 bases left between them. This CDR3 comprises 14 residues. CDR3 loop: CASSFSGGGSPLHF. The CDR3 DNA is TGTGCCAGCAGTTTTTCTGGGGGAGGGTCACCCCTCCACTTT.

This clonotype was seen only a few times. CDR3 DNA: TGCAGTGCTAGCGAACGGGTGCGGCCCAATGAGCAGTTCTTC. Its translation: CSASERVRPNEQFF. V usage is TRBV20-1 and J usage is TRBJ2-1; D uncertain. Germline assignment: CDR1 DFQATT and CDR2 SNEGSKA (reference sequence). Trimming took off 3 bases at V and 6 bases at J, with 15 bases between the two ends. The CDR3 covers 14 residues.

The chain couples TRBV3-1 to TRBJ2-5, with D possibly TRBD2 on 6 matching bases. This CDR3 spans 14 amino acids. With 5 bases removed from V and 0 bases from J, the gap between germline ends came to 10 bases. Germline V gene lookup returns CDR1 LGHDT and CDR2 YNNKEL (reference sequence). The CDR3 nucleotides read TGTGCCAGCAGCATTTCGGGGGACCAAGAGACCCAGTACTTC. Protein: CASSISGDQETQYF.

V gene TRBV12-3 or TRBV12-4 combines with J gene TRBJ2-3; no clear D gene. The CDR3 is made up of 14 amino acids. V was clipped by 5 bases and J by 0 bases, with 9 bases between them. The CDR3 DNA reads TGTGCCAGCAGTCCGCCCCGGAGCACAGATACGCAGTATTTT. Amino acid sequence: CASSPPRSTDTQYF.

This clonotype was counted between two and nine times. The chain carries TRBV6-6 and TRBJ2-7, with D uncertain. The CDR3 is made up of 13 amino acids. Germline V gene lookup returns CDR1 MNHNY and CDR2 SVGAGI (reference sequence). Trimming removed 6 bases from V and 4 bases from J, with 13 bases in between. The CDR3 is CASRTSDRYEQYF. CDR3 DNA sequence: TGTGCCAGCAGGACCAGTGATCGGTACGAGCAGTACTTC.